These 30 T cell receptor beta chains were all obtained from the same sample, sequenced in a study of cytomegalovirus exposure and HLA in healthy donors. PCR was performed using 60 Vbeta and 13 Jbeta primers. Using immunoSEQ multiplex PCR, the repertoire was profiled, and TCRdb retains in-frame clones only, with some absent. Here the sample spans 180,000 or so clones, 80% being singletons. The sequenced sample consisted of PBMCs. Every receptor here comes from a woman younger than 45 in good health and CMV-seronegative.

This chain joins TRBV9 and TRBJ1-2; D remains unclear. Trimming took off 0 bases at V and 1 base at J, with 10 bases between the two ends. CDR1 is SGDLS and CDR2 is YYNGEE in the germline V gene. The CDR3 length is 15 residues. The CDR3 DNA follows: TGTGCCAGCAGCGTAGGTCGGGGAGATAACTATGGCTACACCTTC. Its translation is CASSVGRGDNYGYTF.

V is TRBV15 and J is TRBJ1-4; possibly TRBD1 for D (5 bases). Germline V gene sequence: CDR1 LNHNV, CDR2 YYDKDF (reference sequence). Trimming removed 0 bases from V and 8 bases from J, with 28 bases in between. This CDR3 is 20 amino acids long. CDR3 residues: CATSRDRSGTLRWSREKLFF. CDR3 DNA: TGTGCCACCAGCAGAGATCGCTCAGGGACTTTACGATGGTCGAGAGAAAAACTGTTTTTT.

This clone was seen only once. The junction does not match germline at one end; this may be a read error. V gene TRBV7-7 combines with J gene TRBJ2-7, with TRBD1 matching over 11 bases. Per the germline V gene, CDR1 is SSHAT and CDR2 is FNYEAQ (reference sequence). The CDR3 length is 17 residues. This CDR3 reads CASSLGVPGQGGYEQYF. The CDR3 nucleotides read TGTGCTAGCAGCTTAGGGGTTCCGGGACAGGGGGGCTACGAGCAGTACTTC.

The chain employs TRBV10-2 and TRBJ1-5; possibly TRBD1 for D (5 bases). Trimming removed 4 bases at V and 10 bases at J, with 11 bases between. Germline loops: CDR1 WSHSY, CDR2 SAAADI. The CDR3 is 12 amino acids. This CDR3 reads CASSGGREPQHF. The CDR3 nucleotides are TGCGCCAGCAGTGGGGGGAGGGAACCCCAGCATTTT.

Written as DNA, the CDR3 is TGCGCCAGCAGCTTGGACCCCTACTACAATGAGCAGTTCTTC. This translates into CASSLDPYYNEQFF. The rearrangement joins TRBV5-1 to TRBJ2-1; D gene ambiguous. Per germline, CDR1 SGHRS and CDR2 YFSETQ. The V end lost 0 bases, the J end lost 3 bases, and 7 bases lay between the germline ends. The CDR3 runs 14 residues.

V and J are TRBV4-1 and TRBJ2-7; 13 bases match TRBD2. This CDR3 region has 15 residues. CDR1 and CDR2 from the germline V gene are MGHRA and YSYEKL. The J segment lost 4 bases and the V segment lost 1 base, leaving 1 base of the junction unmatched. This chain's CDR3 is CASSQVTSGGYEQYF. In DNA form, the CDR3 reads TGCGCCAGCAGCCAAGTGACTAGCGGGGGGTACGAGCAGTACTTC.

The chain employs TRBV6-5 and TRBJ2-7, with TRBD1 identical over 7 bases. Germline CDR1 MNHEY, CDR2 SVGAGI. The V segment lost 0 bases and the J segment 3 bases; nucleotides outside the gene matches: 2. The CDR3 sequence is 14 residues long. Here the CDR3 DNA reads TGTGCCAGCAGTTACTCCTGGGACAGCTACGAGCAGTACTTC. Translation: CASSYSWDSYEQYF.

The chain links TRBV11-2 to TRBJ1-6; TRBD1 matches 8 bases. This CDR3 spans 16 amino acids. J was trimmed by 10 bases and V by 5 bases; bases with no gene match: 13. Germline CDR1 and CDR2: SGHAT and FQNNGV. The CDR3 DNA is TGTGCCAGCAGCCCGATCCAGGGGGCGCGGGGCTCACCCCTCCACTTT. This gives the protein CASSPIQGARGSPLHF.

The chain carries TRBV7-6 and TRBJ1-1, with D unclear. Trimming removed 4 bases from V and 2 bases from J, with 8 bases in between. CDR1 is SGHVS and CDR2 is FNYEAQ in the germline V gene. This CDR3 region has 13 residues. CDR3 nucleotide sequence: TGTGCCAGCAGCTCAAATCCCAACACTGAAGCTTTCTTT. It is translated as CASSSNPNTEAFF.

The rearrangement uses TRBV5-1 and TRBJ1-1; the D is unclear. The CDR3 consists of 15 residues. The germline gives CDR1 SGHRS, CDR2 YFSETQ. V was pared by 2 bases and J by 2 bases, with 13 bases between. CDR3 coding DNA: TGCGCCAGCAGCTTCTCAAGGGAGATAAACACTGAAGCTTTCTTT. Residues: CASSFSREINTEAFF.

This sequence joins TRBV6-4 and TRBJ2-7; TRBD1 might be the D (5 bases). Germline-derived CDR1 and CDR2 are MRHNA and SNTAGT. The CDR3 has 13 residues. With 4 bases removed from V and 5 bases from J, the gap between germline ends came to 12 bases. CDR3 protein: CASSAPGLHEQYF. CDR3 DNA: TGTGCCAGCAGTGCCCCAGGGCTTCACGAGCAGTACTTC.

The chain is built from TRBV11-2 and TRBJ1-1, with D possibly matching TRBD1 (6 bases). Germline CDR1 SGHAT, CDR2 FQNNGV. V shed 5 bases and J shed 3 bases, with 16 bases lying between them. The CDR3 spans 15 residues. CDR3 protein: CASSPNRERDTEAFF. The CDR3 DNA sequence: TGTGCCAGCAGCCCCAACAGGGAGAGGGACACTGAAGCTTTCTTT.

J is TRBJ2-5 and V is TRBV9; 8 nucleotides line up with TRBD1. Trimming took 0 bases from V and 1 from J; bases not matched to a gene: 5. The V gene's germline CDR1 is SGDLS and CDR2 YYNGEE. The CDR3 spans 16 residues. CDR3 amino acids: CASSVGDRKPQETQYF. The CDR3 DNA follows: TGTGCCAGCAGCGTAGGGGACAGGAAACCCCAAGAGACCCAGTACTTC.

The rearrangement uses TRBV7-6 and TRBJ2-7, with 10 bases aligning to TRBD2. This CDR3 spans 18 amino acids. Germline lookup yields CDR1 SGHVS and CDR2 FNYEAQ. The ends lost 5 bases at V and 6 bases at J; junction bases unmatched: 19. The CDR3 bases are TGTGCCAGCAGCCCGTTAACTAGCGGGGAGGGTCGAAATATCGAGCAGTACTTC. The encoded protein is CASSPLTSGEGRNIEQYF. Variable domain in full (rest from reference TRBV7-6 and TRBJ2-7): GAGVSQSPRYKVTKRGQDVALRCDPISGHVSLYWYRQALGQGPEFLTYFNYEAQQDKSGLPNDRFSAERPEGSISTLTIQRTEQRDSAMYRCASSPLTSGEGRNIEQYFGPGTRLTVT.

The rearrangement links TRBV5-1 to TRBJ2-7; 9 positions match TRBD1. This CDR3 is 15 amino acids long. V trimming: 0 bases; J trimming: 2 bases; junction bases outside the gene matches: 3. CDR1 is SGHRS, CDR2 YFSETQ, per germline. The CDR3 reads CASSLAGQGPYEQYF. CDR3 bases: TGCGCCAGCAGCTTGGCGGGACAGGGTCCCTACGAGCAGTACTTC.

The chain employs TRBV7-8 and TRBJ1-1; weak D call: TRBD1 (6 bases). V gave up 1 base and J gave up 3 bases, with 6 bases separating them. The CDR3 runs to 13 residues. In germline, CDR1 is SGHVS, CDR2 FQNEAQ. The CDR3 region has the DNA TGTGCCAGCAGCTTAGACAGGGACACTGAAGCTTTCTTT. Its translation is CASSLDRDTEAFF.

This chain joins TRBV4-2 and TRBJ2-3, with 10 bases that match TRBD2. Looked up from germline, CDR1 is LGHNA and CDR2 is YNFKEQ. The CDR3 runs to 16 residues. Trimming removed 0 bases from V and 6 bases from J; junction bases left unmatched: 6. CDR3 protein: CASSQDWLAGDDTQYF. As DNA, the CDR3 is TGTGCCAGCAGCCAAGATTGGCTAGCGGGGGACGATACGCAGTATTTT.

The rearrangement uses TRBV5-1 and TRBJ2-1; D remains ambiguous. Germline CDR1 and CDR2: SGHRS and YFSETQ. The CDR3 has 16 amino acids. Trimming removed 0 bases at V and 5 bases at J, with 15 bases between. The CDR3 loop reads CASSLGGSNLNNEQFF. The CDR3 DNA is TGCGCCAGCAGCTTGGGAGGATCAAACCTGAACAATGAGCAGTTCTTC.

The rearrangement uses TRBV7-7 and TRBJ1-1, with D hard to call. The ends were cut back, 3 bases at V and 3 bases at J, with 8 bases in the middle. This CDR3 region has 13 residues. Germline V gene sequence: CDR1 SSHAT, CDR2 FNYEAQ (reference sequence). The CDR3 DNA reads as TGTGCCAGCAGCTTGCTGAGGGACACTGAAGCTTTCTTT. It translates to CASSLLRDTEAFF.

This chain uses TRBV7-8 with TRBJ2-3, with 8 positions matching TRBD1. The CDR3 length is 15 residues. Germline CDR1 is SGHVS and CDR2 is FQNEAQ. V trimming: 4 bases; J trimming: 6 bases; junction bases outside the gene matches: 9. CDR3 region: CASSSATGAPDTQYF. Here the CDR3 DNA reads TGTGCCAGCAGCTCAGCGACAGGGGCCCCCGATACGCAGTATTTT.

J is TRBJ2-3 and V is TRBV5-1; tentatively, D is TRBD1 (6 bases). The CDR3 consists of 13 residues. Between the trimmed V and J ends, which lost 4 bases and 6 bases, there was a span of 12 bases. CDR1 SGHRS and CDR2 YFSETQ come from the germline V gene. CDR3 protein: CASSKQGWDTQYF. The CDR3 DNA sequence: TGCGCCAGCAGCAAGCAGGGGTGGGATACGCAGTATTTT.

This chain joins TRBV7-2 and TRBJ2-3; the D is unclear. This CDR3 spans 14 amino acids. Germline V gene data show CDR1 as SGHTA and CDR2 as FQGNSA. The V end lost 5 bases, the J end lost 1 base, and 10 bases lay between the germline ends. CDR3: CASSLDPGTDTQYF. The CDR3 DNA reads TGTGCCAGCAGCCTAGATCCCGGCACAGATACGCAGTATTTT.

The genes are TRBV7-8 and TRBJ1-2; tentative D call: TRBD1 (6 bases). This CDR3 has 16 amino acids. The V gene lost 1 base and the J gene lost 6 bases, with 18 bases spanning the gap. CDR1 SGHVS and CDR2 FQNEAQ come from the germline V gene. CDR3 nucleotide sequence: TGTGCCAGCAGCTTAGGTTGGCGCCAAGGGGGGGATGGCTACACCTTC. Amino acid sequence: CASSLGWRQGGDGYTF.

The chain recombines TRBV28 with TRBJ2-7; 9 nucleotides align to TRBD1. Germline V gene lookup returns CDR1 MDHEN and CDR2 SYDVKM. The CDR3 is 18 amino acids. V dropped 4 bases and J dropped 3; count of bases not matched to a gene: 16. CDR3 loop: CASSSTGTGNSRRYEQYF. The CDR3 bases are TGTGCCAGCAGTTCGACCGGGACAGGGAATAGCAGACGCTACGAGCAGTACTTC.

The V and J genes are TRBV10-3 and TRBJ2-3; 8 nucleotides agree with TRBD2. V trimming: 6 bases; J trimming: 6 bases; junction bases outside the gene matches: 5. CDR1 and CDR2 from the germline V gene are ENHRY and SYGVKD. The CDR3 sequence is 13 residues long. CDR3 bases: TGTGCCATCAGGCCCTGGACTAGCGATACGCAGTATTTT. It is translated as CAIRPWTSDTQYF.

The chain recombines TRBV19 with TRBJ1-1; the match to TRBD1 covers 8 bases. This CDR3 has 18 amino acids. Germline V gives CDR1 LNHDA, CDR2 SQIVND (reference sequence). V dropped 2 bases and J dropped 3; count of bases not matched to a gene: 14. CDR3 bases: TGTGCCAGTAGTATAATGTATGCGGAGCACAGGGGGGACACTGAAGCTTTCTTT. It translates to CASSIMYAEHRGDTEAFF.

CDR3 in DNA: TGTGCCAGTAGTATAGTGCCAGGGGGCAGTCAGCCCCAGCATTTT. Amino acid sequence: CASSIVPGGSQPQHF. V is TRBV19 and J is TRBJ1-5; 8 bases line up with TRBD1. The CDR3 has 15 amino acids. The J segment lost 6 bases and the V segment lost 1 base, leaving 5 bases of the junction unmatched. The germline gives CDR1 LNHDA, CDR2 SQIVND (reference sequence).

This clone has just one count. The V call is TRBV7-6, the J call TRBJ1-6, with D hard to call. Trimming left V 5 bases short and J 10 bases short, with 21 bases between. CDR3 size: 16 residues. Germline values: CDR1 SGHVS, CDR2 FNYEAQ. CDR3 amino acids: CASSIDGGLGRSPLHF. The CDR3, as DNA: TGTGCCAGCAGCATTGACGGAGGGTTAGGTCGGTCACCCCTCCACTTT.

The CDR3 nucleotides read TGTGCCAGCAGCCCCGGACAGGGGGCGCATCGGGGCAAAAACATTCAGTACTTC. Amino acids: CASSPGQGAHRGKNIQYF. This sequence joins TRBV7-2 and TRBJ2-4; 11 positions agree with TRBD1. CDR1 and CDR2 (germline): SGHTA, FQGNSA. CDR3 length: 18 amino acids. V dropped 5 bases and J dropped 3; count of bases not matched to a gene: 12.

The gene calls are TRBV7-2 and TRBJ1-6; TRBD1 might be the D (5 bases). Trimming shortened V by 6 bases and J by 7 bases, and 16 bases separated the two germline ends. This CDR3 has 15 amino acids. The V gene's germline CDR1 is SGHTA and CDR2 FQGNSA. The CDR3 reads CASSFVEGTNSPLHF. The CDR3 DNA reads as TGTGCCAGCAGTTTCGTGGAGGGGACGAATTCACCCCTCCACTTT.